This T cell receptor (beta chain) was found in a study of blood T cell repertoires in COVID-19. Study at large: COVID-19 samples from acute and convalescent phases originated in the United States, Italy and Spain. Nucleic acid was either cDNA or gDNA, and it came from T cells, B-cell-depleted T cells, or PBMCs.

Original methodology: It was from reference gene primer amplification that nucleated cell counts were estimated. Sequenced by immunoSEQ multiplex PCR; TCRdb stores in-frame clones only, minus some. That table gives V, J and clone size, and the DNA gave D and trimming. The data contain over 250,000 clones, 80% to 90% of them singletons. The CDR3 sequence is 14 residues long. The V gene's germline CDR1 is LNHDA and CDR2 SQIVND (reference sequence). The junction had 13 bases not matched to a gene; V was cut back by 7 bases and J by 10 bases. Participant age was about 18 to 95 years, and participants resided in around 24 US areas.

Sequences were obtained from PBMCs or T cells enriched from blood (not recorded which). The sequence came from a man aged 25 to 40 with acute COVID-19. J is TRBJ2-1 and V is TRBV19; the match to TRBD2 covers 7 bases. CDR3 DNA sequence: TGTGCCAGTAAGCCTAGCGGAGTCTTATGGGAGCAGTTCTTC. The encoded protein is CASKPSGVLWEQFF.